Here is one TCR beta chain with its context. The specificity of this receptor is unknown. No much larger clone exists at a distance of one base, and base qualities are not known. This sample was taken from a study of shared clonotypes between healthy human individuals (dated by TCRdb to the early 2020s). The study in broad terms: The cohort comprised a couple of women and a few men aged 18 to 49 years. Per donor, three plates each were used for CD4 naive and CD4 memory, two for CD8 naive, and one for CD8 memory. The study deeply sequenced blood TCR repertoires of five healthy adults to estimate repertoire size and the extent of clonotype sharing between individuals. To increase sequencing depth and limit assay-specific biases, different laboratories used diverse techniques to prepare libraries and sequence TCR repertoires. Each donor's leukapheresis produced roughly between roughly 0.85 and 9.5 billion PBMCs.

Donors were healthy HIV-negative adults with no recently reported acute infections or vaccinations. Every donor was a Caucasian adult living in Nashville, Tennessee, USA. CD4+ T cells were enriched through magnetic negative selection, after which naive cells were positively selected on CD45RA and the remaining negative fraction served as the memory subset. After blood collection by leukapheresis, PBMCs were isolated using Ficoll-Histopaque density gradient centrifugation and then cryopreserved in the vapor phase of liquid nitrogen. Analytical flow cytometry was used to check the purity and quantity of every magnetically sorted T cell population. Genomic DNA was isolated from each sorted fraction and quantified by UV absorbance on a Nanodrop 2000c. Here is what the overall study found, with its caveats: Estimated clonotype richness was generally larger for naive than for memory subsets. Pairwise subsampling led to the expectation that sequencing depth would affect the degree of clonotype sharing among donors. Sampling was restricted to blood, and TCR repertoires in tissue are likely to differ from TCR repertoires in blood. Incomplete sequencing was indicated by rarefaction of sorted-subset datasets, despite the large sequencing depth. Compared with non-shared clonotypes, clonotypes shared by all four sorted-subset donors had higher generation probabilities. When several donors were compared, the shared fraction of clonotypes was about 5% for naive CD4, approximately 3.5% for naive CD8, 2% to 2.5% for memory CD4, and under 0.5% for memory CD8. The small number of donors limited the genetic and exposure-history diversity represented.

Using the deep immunoSEQ assay, multiplex PCR amplified TCR CDR3 regions from genomic DNA. Genomic DNA extracted from each cell subset was distributed evenly over all wells of several immunoSEQ 96-well plates, and each plate served as one replicate. For sorted subsets, each replicate PCR was loaded with approximately 200 ng genomic DNA, equivalent to 30,000 to 35,000 T cell genomes. Purified libraries were measured with a Qubit 3.0 fluorometer, size-checked on a Bioanalyzer 2100, and measured again with the KAPA Library Quantification kit. Every immunoSEQ 96-well plate was sequenced on a dedicated single-read 150-cycle Illumina NextSeq 550 flow cell. As for the authors' bioinformatics: Because the immunoSEQ output held only junctional sequences and lacked quality scores, the filtering could not match the filtering applied to full-length reads. To assign V/J genes and CDR3, sequences were annotated against IMGT germline references using PyIR, a Python wrapper for IgBLAST v1.9. Reads were filtered out if the reads had weak V/J assignments (E-value above 1e-6), no CDR3, stop codons, out-of-frame junctions, or ambiguous translated residues. V3J clonotypes were defined by identical inferred V gene, J gene, and CDR3 amino acid sequence. Percentage overlap between repertoires was computed as shared unique clonotypes divided by the size of the smaller repertoire. RTK rarefaction, the Chao1 estimator, and Recon v2.1 estimates of unobserved clonotypes were used to assess repertoire richness. For all TCRbeta clonotypes obtained by the gDNA method from four donors, generation probabilities were computed with OLGA. This is the immuneACCESS table as TCRdb keeps it, with only in-frame sequences that have V and J called. A part of the clones is gone; compared with another copy, unresolved V genes explain less than half, and the rest is unexplained. The V and J calls and the clone size are those of that table, but D and trimming were determined from the DNA. The sample table shows about 2.4 million clones, and about 92% are seen once. Under 0.15% of the sample goes to the ten largest clones.

The CDR3 holds 18 amino acids from the cysteine to the phenylalanine. The DNA shown is the 54-base CDR3, in frame from base 1. V is trimmed back by 7 bases and J by 5 bases, and the junction contains 12 bases that no gene match accounts for. Via the germline V gene, CDR1 is SGDLS and CDR2 YYNGEE. This clonotype was sampled from a man between 18 and 29 years old in good health. Sequencing was carried out using naive CD4+ T cells sorted from blood. The cell subset or site label, read with the paper, signifies: CD45RA+ positively selected. This chain is built from TRBV9 and TRBJ2-1; TRBD2 matches 16 bases in the middle. The CDR3 has the sequence CASAPGLAGGPIHNEQFF. The nucleotide sequence reads as follows: TGTGCCAGCGCGCCGGGACTAGCGGGGGGGCCCATCCACAATGAGCAGTTCTTC. Joined to the reference TRBV9 and TRBJ2-1 proteins, this CDR3 gives the full variable domain: DSGVTQTPKHLITATGQRVTLRCSPRSGDLSVYWYQQSLDQGLQFLIQYYNGEERAKGNILERFSAQQFPDLHSELNLSSLELGDSALYFCASAPGLAGGPIHNEQFFGPGTRLTVL.